These 3 T cell receptor beta chains originate from one sample sequenced in a study of OX40 agonist ivuxolimab in advanced cancers. Method: immunoSEQ multiplex PCR; TCRdb's copy keeps in-frame clones and lacks some. The data contain around 60,000 clones, around nine tenths of them singletons. Sequencing used CD4+ or CD8+ T cells sorted from blood, obtained in a trial of the OX40 agonist ivuxolimab. Receptor source: an adult with an advanced solid tumor such as melanoma, head and neck, liver or kidney cancer.

This chain links TRBV6-1 with TRBJ2-7, with D unresolved. This CDR3 is built from 14 residues. CDR1 is MNHNS and CDR2 is SASEGT in the germline V gene. V was shortened by 10 bases and J by 5 bases, with 21 bases between the two germline ends. CDR3 sequence reads: CATKSRWFGDEQYF. As DNA, the CDR3 is TGTGCCACCAAGAGTCGATGGTTTGGCGACGAGCAGTACTTC.

The chain is built from TRBV27 and TRBJ2-3; D gene unclear. Germline V lookup: CDR1 MNHEY, CDR2 SMNVEV (reference sequence). CDR3 length: 12 amino acids. The V end lost 2 bases, the J end lost 6 bases, and 6 bases lay between the germline ends. The CDR3 DNA sequence: TGTGCCAGCAGTTTAGATCCGGATACGCAGTATTTT. Protein product: CASSLDPDTQYF.

This chain joins TRBV7-6 and TRBJ2-1; 10 bases are shared with TRBD2. Germline lookup yields CDR1 SGHVS and CDR2 FNYEAQ. V lost 1 base, J lost 0 bases, and 15 bases stayed unmatched. This CDR3 region has 21 residues. The CDR3 loop is CASSLGHLTLSSGSSYNEQFF. The CDR3 DNA is TGTGCCAGCAGCTTAGGGCACCTAACTCTCTCTAGCGGGAGCTCCTACAATGAGCAGTTCTTC.